The source of this T cell receptor beta chain is a study of OX40 agonist ivuxolimab in advanced cancers. The wider study: Melanoma, hepatocellular carcinoma, head and neck or renal cell cancer occurred in dose-escalation patients. Among those treated, three patients had partial responses, one with hepatocellular carcinoma and two with cutaneous melanoma. Regarding the study as a whole: CD4+ and CD8+ blood T cells expanded clonally by week 6 at 0.1 to 3.0 mg/kg. On average, a greater number of expanded clones characterised CD8+ T cells relative to CD4+.

The method was immunoSEQ multiplex PCR; TCRdb's version includes in-frame clones alone and lacks a portion of them. There are some 130,000 clones in the sample; around 87% occur only once, and more than 0.45% lies in the top ten. On this clone: Its specificity is not known.

Germline loops: CDR1 SGHRS, CDR2 YFSETQ. The CDR3 contains 13 residues. V was pared by 6 bases and J by 2 bases, with 12 bases between. The V and J genes are TRBV5-1 and TRBJ2-7; the D gene is possibly TRBD1 (7 bases). Sample: CD4+ or CD8+ T cells sorted from blood, taken in a trial of the OX40 agonist ivuxolimab. The source is an adult with an advanced solid tumor such as melanoma, head and neck, liver or kidney cancer. Here the CDR3 reads CASTPGGTYEQYF. CDR3 nucleotides: TGCGCCAGCACGCCAGGGGGGACCTACGAGCAGTACTTC.